The clone carrying this T cell receptor (beta chain) was seen at least ten times. No antigen is known for it. This specimen belongs to a study of CD8 T cells in ankylosing spondylitis. General study results and limits: Reactive arthritis synovial fluid and blood were previously reported to contain some motif variants. Within matched ankylosing spondylitis synovial fluid, disease-linked clones were reportedly significantly enriched. One TCR beta motif, made up of roughly eight highly homologous variants, appeared characteristic of ankylosing spondylitis blood.

TCRdb independently ran MiXCR on the 5' RACE reads; one entry per CDR3 protein. The table includes 200,000 to 300,000 distinct CDR3 sequences, 7% to 10% detected once. Sequenced sample: blood, either unsorted or a sorted T cell fraction (not recorded which). This TCR was sampled from a female donor with ankylosing spondylitis or in good health (not recorded which).

CDR3 region: CASSKQNTEAFF. CDR3 nucleotides: TGTGCCAGCAGCAAACAGAACACTGAAGCTTTCTTT. The chain uses TRBV11-2 and TRBJ1-1; no clear D. Trimming cost V 5 bases and J 1 base, with 5 bases left between them. The CDR3 covers 12 residues. Germline lookup yields CDR1 SGHAT and CDR2 FQNNGV.